This TCR beta chain is from a study of T-cell memory formation after mild COVID-19. Study background: Largely, the TCR clusters proved donor specific. General study findings and limits: For second-wave clones that peaked at day 37, SARS-CoV-2 specificity went unverified. Largely, contracting CD4+ clones fell within CM and EM, and contracting CD8+ clones within EMRA. Some SARS-CoV-2-responding clones were already detected in memory before infection.

Deletions cut 2 bases from V and 7 bases from J, with 16 bases between. The CDR3 has 16 residues. In germline, CDR1 is SGDLS, CDR2 YYNGEE. This clonotype has more than one count but fewer than ten. The antigen is not known. TCRdb processed the 5' RACE reads anew with MiXCR; each CDR3 protein has one entry. This repertoire shows 350,000 to 400,000 distinct CDR3 sequences, roughly 20% found once; its top ten account for under 15%. The gene calls are TRBV9 and TRBJ1-6; TRBD1 might be the D (6 bases). The receptor was isolated from an adult woman who had mild COVID-19 (a few samples of this study predate the infection). Cell type and time point are not known. Sequenced input: PBMCs or a T cell subset sorted from them (not recorded which). Here the CDR3 DNA reads TGTGCCAGCAGCGTTGGGGCCGGGGGGGCAAATTCACCCCTCCACTTT. Its protein product is CASSVGAGGANSPLHF.